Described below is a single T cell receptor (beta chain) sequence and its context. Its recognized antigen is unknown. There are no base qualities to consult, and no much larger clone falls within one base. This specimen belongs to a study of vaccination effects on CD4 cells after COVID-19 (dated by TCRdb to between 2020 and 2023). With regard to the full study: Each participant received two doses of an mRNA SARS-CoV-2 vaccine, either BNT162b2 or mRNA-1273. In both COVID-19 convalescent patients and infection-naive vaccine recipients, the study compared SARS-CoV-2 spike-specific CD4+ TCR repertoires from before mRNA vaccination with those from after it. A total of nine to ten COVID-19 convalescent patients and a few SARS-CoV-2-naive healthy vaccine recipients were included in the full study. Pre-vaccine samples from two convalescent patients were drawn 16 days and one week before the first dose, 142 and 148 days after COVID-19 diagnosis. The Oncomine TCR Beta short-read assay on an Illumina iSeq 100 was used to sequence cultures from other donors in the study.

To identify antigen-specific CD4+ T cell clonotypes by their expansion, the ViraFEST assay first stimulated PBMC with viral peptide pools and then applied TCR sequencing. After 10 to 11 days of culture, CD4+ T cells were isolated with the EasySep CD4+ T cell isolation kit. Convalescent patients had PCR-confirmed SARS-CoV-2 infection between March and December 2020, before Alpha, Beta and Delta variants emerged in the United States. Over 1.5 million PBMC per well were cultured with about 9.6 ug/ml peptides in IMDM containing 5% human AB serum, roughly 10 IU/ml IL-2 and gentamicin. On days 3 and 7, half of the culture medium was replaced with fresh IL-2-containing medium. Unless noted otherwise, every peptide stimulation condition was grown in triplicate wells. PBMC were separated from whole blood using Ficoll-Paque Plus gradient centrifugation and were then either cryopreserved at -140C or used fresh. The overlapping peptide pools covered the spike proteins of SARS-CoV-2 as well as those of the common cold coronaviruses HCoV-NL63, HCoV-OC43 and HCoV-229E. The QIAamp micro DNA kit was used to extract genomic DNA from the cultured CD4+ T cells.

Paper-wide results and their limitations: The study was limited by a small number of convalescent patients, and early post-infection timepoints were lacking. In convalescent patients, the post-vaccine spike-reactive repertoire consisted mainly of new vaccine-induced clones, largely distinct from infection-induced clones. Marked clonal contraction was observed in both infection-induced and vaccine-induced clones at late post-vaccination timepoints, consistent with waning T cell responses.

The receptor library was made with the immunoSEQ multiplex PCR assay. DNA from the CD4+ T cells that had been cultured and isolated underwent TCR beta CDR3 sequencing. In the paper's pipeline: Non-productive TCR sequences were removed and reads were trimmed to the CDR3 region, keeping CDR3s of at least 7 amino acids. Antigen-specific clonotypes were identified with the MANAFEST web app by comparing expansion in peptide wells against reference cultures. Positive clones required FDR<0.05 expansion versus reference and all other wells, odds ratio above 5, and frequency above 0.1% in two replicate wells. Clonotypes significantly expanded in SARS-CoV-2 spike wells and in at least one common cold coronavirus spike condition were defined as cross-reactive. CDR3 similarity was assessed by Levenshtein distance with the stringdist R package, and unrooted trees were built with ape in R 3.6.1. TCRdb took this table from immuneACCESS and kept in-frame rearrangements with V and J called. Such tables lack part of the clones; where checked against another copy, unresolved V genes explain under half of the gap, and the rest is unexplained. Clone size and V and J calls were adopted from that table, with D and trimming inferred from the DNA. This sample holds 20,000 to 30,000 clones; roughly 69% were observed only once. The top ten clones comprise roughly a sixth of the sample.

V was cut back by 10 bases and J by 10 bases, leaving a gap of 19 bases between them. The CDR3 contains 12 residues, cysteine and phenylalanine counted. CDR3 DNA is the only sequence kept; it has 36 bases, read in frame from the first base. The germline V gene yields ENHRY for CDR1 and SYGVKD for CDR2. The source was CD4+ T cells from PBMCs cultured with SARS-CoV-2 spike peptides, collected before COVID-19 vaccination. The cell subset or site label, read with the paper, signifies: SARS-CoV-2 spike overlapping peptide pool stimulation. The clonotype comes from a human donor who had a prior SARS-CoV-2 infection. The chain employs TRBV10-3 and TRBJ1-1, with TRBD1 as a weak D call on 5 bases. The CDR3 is CATGGWDVSAFF. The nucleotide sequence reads TGTGCCACTGGAGGCTGGGACGTTTCAGCTTTCTTT.